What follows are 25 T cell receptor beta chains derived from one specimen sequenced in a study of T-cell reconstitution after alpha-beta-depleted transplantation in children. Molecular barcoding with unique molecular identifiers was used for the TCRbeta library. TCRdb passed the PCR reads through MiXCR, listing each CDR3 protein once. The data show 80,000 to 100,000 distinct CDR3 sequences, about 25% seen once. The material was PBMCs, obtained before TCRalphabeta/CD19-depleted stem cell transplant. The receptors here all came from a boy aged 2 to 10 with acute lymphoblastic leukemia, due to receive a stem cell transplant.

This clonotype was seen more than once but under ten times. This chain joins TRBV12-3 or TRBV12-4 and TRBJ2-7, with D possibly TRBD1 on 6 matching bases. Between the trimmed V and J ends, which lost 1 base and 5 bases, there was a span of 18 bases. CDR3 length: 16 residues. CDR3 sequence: CASSLVRAGVSHEQYF. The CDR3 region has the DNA TGTGCCAGCAGTTTAGTTCGGGCAGGGGTTTCCCACGAGCAGTACTTC.

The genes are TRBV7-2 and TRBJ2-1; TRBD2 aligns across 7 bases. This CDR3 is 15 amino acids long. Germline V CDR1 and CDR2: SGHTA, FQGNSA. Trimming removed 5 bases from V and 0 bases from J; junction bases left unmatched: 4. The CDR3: CASSETSLSYNEQFF. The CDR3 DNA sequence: TGTGCCAGCAGCGAGACTAGCCTCTCCTACAATGAGCAGTTCTTC.

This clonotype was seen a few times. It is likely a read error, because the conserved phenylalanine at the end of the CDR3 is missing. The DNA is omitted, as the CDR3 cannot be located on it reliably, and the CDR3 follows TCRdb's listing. The chain's CDR3 is CASRITGGPGLVL. This chain uses TRBV7-2 with TRBJ2-1; the listed D gene, TRBD1, was not tested against the DNA. The CDR3 contains 13 residues when both ends are counted. CDR1 is SGHTA, CDR2 FQGNSA, per germline.

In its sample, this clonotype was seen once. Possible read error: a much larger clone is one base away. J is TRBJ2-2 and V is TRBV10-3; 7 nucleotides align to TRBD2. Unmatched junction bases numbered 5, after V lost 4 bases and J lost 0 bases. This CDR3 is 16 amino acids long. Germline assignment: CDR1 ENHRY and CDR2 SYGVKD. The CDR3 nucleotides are TGTGCCATCAGTGCAAGACGGGGGGCGAACACCGGGGAGCTGTTTTTT. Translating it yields CAISARRGANTGELFF.

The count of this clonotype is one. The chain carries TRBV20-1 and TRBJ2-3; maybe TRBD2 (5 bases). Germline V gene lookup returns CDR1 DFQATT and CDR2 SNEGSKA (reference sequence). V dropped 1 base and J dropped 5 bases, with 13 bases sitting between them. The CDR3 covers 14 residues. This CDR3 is CSARGHEGGDTQYF. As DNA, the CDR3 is TGCAGTGCTAGAGGGCACGAAGGAGGAGATACGCAGTATTTT.

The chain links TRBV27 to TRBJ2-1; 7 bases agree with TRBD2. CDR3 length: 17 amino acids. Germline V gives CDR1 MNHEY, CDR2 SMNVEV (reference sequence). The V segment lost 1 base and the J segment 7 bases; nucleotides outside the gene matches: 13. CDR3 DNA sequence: TGTGCCAGCAGTTTATGGGCTAGCGGACATTTGGGGAATGAGCAGTTCTTC. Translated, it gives CASSLWASGHLGNEQFF.

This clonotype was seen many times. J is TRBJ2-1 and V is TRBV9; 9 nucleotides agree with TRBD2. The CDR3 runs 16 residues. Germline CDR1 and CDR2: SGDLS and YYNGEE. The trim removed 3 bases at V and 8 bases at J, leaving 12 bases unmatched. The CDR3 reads CASSATSGGAGDEQFF. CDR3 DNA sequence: TGTGCCAGCAGCGCGACTAGCGGAGGGGCCGGGGATGAGCAGTTCTTC.

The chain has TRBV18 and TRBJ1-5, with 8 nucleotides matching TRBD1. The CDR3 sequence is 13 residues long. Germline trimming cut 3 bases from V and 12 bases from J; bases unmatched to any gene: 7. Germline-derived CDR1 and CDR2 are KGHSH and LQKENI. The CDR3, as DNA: TGTGCCAGCTCACCCACGGACAGGGCGGACCAGCATTTT. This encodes CASSPTDRADQHF.

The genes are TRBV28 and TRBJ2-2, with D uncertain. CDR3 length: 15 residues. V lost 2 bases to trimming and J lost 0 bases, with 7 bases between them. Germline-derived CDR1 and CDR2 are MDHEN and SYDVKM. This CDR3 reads CASSLRRPNTGELFF. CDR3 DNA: TGTGCCAGCAGTTTAAGAAGACCGAACACCGGGGAGCTGTTTTTT.

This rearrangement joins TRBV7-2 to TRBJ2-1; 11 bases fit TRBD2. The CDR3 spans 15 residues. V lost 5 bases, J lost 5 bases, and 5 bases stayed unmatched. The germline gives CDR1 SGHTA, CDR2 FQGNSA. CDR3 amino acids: CASSITSGRHNEQFF. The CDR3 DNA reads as TGTGCCAGCAGCATAACTAGCGGGAGACACAATGAGCAGTTCTTC.

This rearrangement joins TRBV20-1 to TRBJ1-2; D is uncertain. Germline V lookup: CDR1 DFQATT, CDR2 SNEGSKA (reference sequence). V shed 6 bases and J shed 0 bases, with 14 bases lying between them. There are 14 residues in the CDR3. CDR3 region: CSASARKTNYGYTF. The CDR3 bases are TGCAGTGCCTCGGCCAGAAAGACTAACTATGGCTACACCTTC.

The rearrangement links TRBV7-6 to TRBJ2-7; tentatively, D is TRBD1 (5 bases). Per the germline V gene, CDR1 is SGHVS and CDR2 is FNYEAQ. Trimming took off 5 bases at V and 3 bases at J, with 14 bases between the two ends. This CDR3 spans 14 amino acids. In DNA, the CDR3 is TGTGCCAGCAGCAAAGGGGAAGCTAACTACGAGCAGTACTTC. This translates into CASSKGEANYEQYF.

The DNA for the CDR3 is TGTGCCAGCAGCGAGGACCGCAATCAGCCCCAGCATTTT. Residues: CASSEDRNQPQHF. The V gene is TRBV2, the J gene TRBJ1-5; D remains ambiguous. The CDR3 covers 13 residues. Germline lookup yields CDR1 SNHLY and CDR2 FYNNEI. V lost 6 bases and J 2 bases, leaving 8 bases between the germline ends.

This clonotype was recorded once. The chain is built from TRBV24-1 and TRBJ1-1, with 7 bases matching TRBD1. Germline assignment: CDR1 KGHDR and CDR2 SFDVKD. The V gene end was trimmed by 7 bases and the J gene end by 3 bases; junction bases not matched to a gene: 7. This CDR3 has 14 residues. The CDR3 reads CATSPGGLDTEAFF. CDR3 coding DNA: TGTGCCACCAGCCCAGGGGGATTGGACACTGAAGCTTTCTTT.

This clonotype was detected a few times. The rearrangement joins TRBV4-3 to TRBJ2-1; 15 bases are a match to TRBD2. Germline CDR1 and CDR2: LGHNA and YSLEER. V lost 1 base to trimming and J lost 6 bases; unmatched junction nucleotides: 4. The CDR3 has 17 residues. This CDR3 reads CASSQAWTSGRGNEQFF. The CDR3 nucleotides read TGCGCCAGCAGCCAAGCGTGGACTAGCGGGAGGGGCAATGAGCAGTTCTTC.

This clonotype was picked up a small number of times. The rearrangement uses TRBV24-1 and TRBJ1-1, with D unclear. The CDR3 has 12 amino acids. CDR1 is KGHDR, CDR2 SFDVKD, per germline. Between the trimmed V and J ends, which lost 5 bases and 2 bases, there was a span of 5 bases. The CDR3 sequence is CATSGTNTEAFF. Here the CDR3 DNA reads TGTGCCACCAGTGGGACCAACACTGAAGCTTTCTTT.

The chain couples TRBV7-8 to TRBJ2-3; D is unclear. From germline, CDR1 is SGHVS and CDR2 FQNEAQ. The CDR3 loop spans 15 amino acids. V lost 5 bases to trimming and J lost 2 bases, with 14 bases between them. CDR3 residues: CASSTRPSFTDTQYF. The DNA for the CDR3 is TGTGCCAGCAGCACAAGACCCAGTTTCACAGATACGCAGTATTTT.

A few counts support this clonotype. CDR3: CSARDLGWGEWDEQYF. The CDR3 nucleotides are TGCAGTGCTAGAGATTTAGGGTGGGGGGAGTGGGACGAGCAGTACTTC. V gene TRBV20-1 combines with J gene TRBJ2-7; D may be TRBD2 (6 bases). The CDR3 consists of 16 residues. The germline V and J ends were trimmed by 0 bases and 5 bases, with 20 bases remaining between them. Germline CDR1 is DFQATT and CDR2 is SNEGSKA (reference sequence).

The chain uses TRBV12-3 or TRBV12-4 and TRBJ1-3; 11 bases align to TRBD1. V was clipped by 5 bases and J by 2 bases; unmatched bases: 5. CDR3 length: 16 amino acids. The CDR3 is CASSAGTGGPGNTIYF. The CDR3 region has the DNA TGTGCCAGCAGTGCCGGGACAGGGGGACCTGGAAACACCATATATTTT.

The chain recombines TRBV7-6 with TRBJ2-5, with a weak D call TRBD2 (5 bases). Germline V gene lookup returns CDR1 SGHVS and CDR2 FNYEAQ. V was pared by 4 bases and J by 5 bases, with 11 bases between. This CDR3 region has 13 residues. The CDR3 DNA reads TGTGCCAGCAGCTCGAGCGGATGGGAGACCCAGTACTTC. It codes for CASSSSGWETQYF.

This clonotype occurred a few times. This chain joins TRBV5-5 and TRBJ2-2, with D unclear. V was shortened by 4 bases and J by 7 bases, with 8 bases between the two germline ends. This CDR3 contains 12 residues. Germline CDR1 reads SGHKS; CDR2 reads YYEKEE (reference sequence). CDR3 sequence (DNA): TGTGCCAGCAGCCCCCTGAGCGGGGAGCTGTTTTTT. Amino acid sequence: CASSPLSGELFF.

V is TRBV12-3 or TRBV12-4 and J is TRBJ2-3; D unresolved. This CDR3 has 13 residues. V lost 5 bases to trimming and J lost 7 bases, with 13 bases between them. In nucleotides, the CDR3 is TGTGCCAGCAGTATCTCCCAGGATAATACGCAGTATTTT. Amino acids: CASSISQDNTQYF.

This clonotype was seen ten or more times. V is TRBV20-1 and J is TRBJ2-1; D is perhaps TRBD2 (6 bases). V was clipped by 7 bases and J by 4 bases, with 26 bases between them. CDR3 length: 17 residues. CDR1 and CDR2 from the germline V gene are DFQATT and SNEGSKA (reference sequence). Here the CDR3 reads CSVYYPSSGGGYNEQFF. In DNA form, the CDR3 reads TGCAGTGTATATTATCCGAGTAGCGGAGGTGGTTACAATGAGCAGTTCTTC.

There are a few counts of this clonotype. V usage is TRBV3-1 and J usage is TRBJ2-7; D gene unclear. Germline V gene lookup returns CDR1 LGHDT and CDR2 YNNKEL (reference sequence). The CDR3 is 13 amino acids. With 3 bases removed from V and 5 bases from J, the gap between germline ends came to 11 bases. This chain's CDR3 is CASSQGNTNEQYF. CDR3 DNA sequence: TGTGCCAGCAGCCAGGGGAACACCAACGAGCAGTACTTC.

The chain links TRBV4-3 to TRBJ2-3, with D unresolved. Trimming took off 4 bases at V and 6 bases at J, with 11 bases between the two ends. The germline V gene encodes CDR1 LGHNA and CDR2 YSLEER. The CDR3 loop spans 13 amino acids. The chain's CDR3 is CASSPHNQDTQYF. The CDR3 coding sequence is TGCGCCAGCAGCCCTCATAACCAGGATACGCAGTATTTT.